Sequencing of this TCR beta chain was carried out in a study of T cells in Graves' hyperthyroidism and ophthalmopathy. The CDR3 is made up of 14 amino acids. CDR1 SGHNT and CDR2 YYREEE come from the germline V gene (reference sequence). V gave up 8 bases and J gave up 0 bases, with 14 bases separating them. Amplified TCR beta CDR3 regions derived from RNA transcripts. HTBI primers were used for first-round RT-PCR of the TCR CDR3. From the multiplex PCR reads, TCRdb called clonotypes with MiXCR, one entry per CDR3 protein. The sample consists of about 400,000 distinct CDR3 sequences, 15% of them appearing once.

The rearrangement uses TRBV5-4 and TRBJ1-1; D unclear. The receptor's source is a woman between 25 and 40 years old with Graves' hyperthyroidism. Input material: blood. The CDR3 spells CASLVYGVNTEAFF. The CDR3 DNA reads TGTGCCAGTCTGGTCTATGGGGTGAACACTGAAGCTTTCTTT.